The rows below give T cell receptor beta chains drawn from one sample of a study of CD8 T cells in ankylosing spondylitis. TCRdb analysed the 5' RACE reads with MiXCR anew, one entry per CDR3 protein. The sample has under 250,000 distinct CDR3 sequences; roughly 10% are singletons. The specimen sequenced was blood, either unsorted or a sorted T cell fraction (not recorded which). The source of these receptors is a male donor with ankylosing spondylitis or in good health (not recorded which). The CDR3 runs from the conserved cysteine through the conserved F or W. A D gene is named only where the DNA matches it firmly. Clone size is not always given. Where it is, it says once, few, many or a class for expanded clones.

>NA|TRBJ2-6|TRBV7-3|NA
CASSLNPPDSSGANVLTF
TGTGCCAGCAGCTTAAATCCCCCGGACAGCTCTGGGGCCAACGTCCTGACTTTC
>many|TRBJ1-1|TRBV20-1|NA
CSARSRFWTEAFF
TGCAGTGCTAGGTCCAGATTTTGGACTGAAGCTTTCTTT
>many|TRBJ1-3|TRBV5-1|NA
CASSLVGGAGNTIYF
TGCGCCAGCAGCTTGGTCGGGGGGGCTGGAAACACCATATATTTT
>NA|TRBJ2-1|TRBV7-6|NA
CASSLALAAENEQFF
TGTGCCAGCAGCTTAGCTCTAGCAGCGGAAAATGAGCAGTTCTTC
>few|TRBJ2-7|TRBV20-1|NA
CSAFSIGRSSYEQYF
TGCAGTGCTTTTTCCATCGGAAGGAGCTCCTACGAGCAGTACTTC
>NA|TRBJ2-5|TRBV27|NA
CASSPTWDGGETQYF
TGTGCCAGCAGTCCAACGTGGGACGGCGGAGAGACCCAGTACTTC
>NA|TRBJ1-5|TRBV2|NA
CASSEEVGGNQPQHF
TGTGCCAGCAGTGAAGAGGTGGGGGGCAATCAGCCCCAGCATTTT
>many|TRBJ1-6|TRBV12-3/TRBV12-4|TRBD1
CASSSTGGNSPLHF
TGTGCCAGCAGTTCGACAGGGGGCAATTCACCCCTCCACTTT
>many|TRBJ1-2|TRBV12-3/TRBV12-4|NA
CASSLEGWGYTF
TGTGCCAGCAGTTTAGAGGGGTGGGGCTACACCTTC
>NA|TRBJ2-2|TRBV6-4|TRBD1
CASRRGQGVKAGELFF
TGTGCCAGCAGGCGGGGACAGGGGGTAAAGGCCGGGGAGCTGTTTTTT
>many|TRBJ2-7|TRBV20-1|NA
CSARDLSADRF
TGCAGTGCTAGAGACCTTAGCGCCGACCGCTTC
>NA|TRBJ2-1|TRBV12-3/TRBV12-4|NA
CASSLGNSGTGNEQFF
TGTGCCAGCAGTTTAGGAAATAGCGGAACAGGTAATGAGCAGTTCTTC
>many|TRBJ2-1|TRBV5-1|TRBD2
CASKEPKAGGPSYNEQFF
TGCGCCAGCAAAGAGCCTAAAGCGGGAGGGCCCTCCTACAATGAGCAGTTCTTC
>many|TRBJ2-5|TRBV20-1|NA
CSARSDKGYPETQYF
TGCAGTGCTAGATCCGATAAGGGGTATCCAGAGACCCAGTACTTC
>many|TRBJ2-3|TRBV6-4|NA
CASSDSSGNTDTQYF
TGTGCCAGCAGTGACTCGTCGGGGAACACAGATACGCAGTATTTT
>few|TRBJ2-1|TRBV6-1|TRBD2
CASSPPGTSGYNEQFF
TGTGCCAGCAGCCCTCCCGGGACTAGCGGGTACAATGAGCAGTTCTTC
>many|TRBJ2-3|TRBV20-1|NA
CSARDRLTGAFTDTQYF
TGCAGTGCTAGAGACCGGCTAACGGGAGCGTTCACAGATACGCAGTATTTT
>many|TRBJ2-2|TRBV7-8|TRBD2
CASSPSRAGGQNTGELFF
TGTGCCAGCAGCCCATCGAGGGCGGGGGGCCAAAACACCGGGGAGCTGTTTTTT
>many|TRBJ2-2|TRBV5-1|NA
CASSYLGGHGELFF
TGCGCCAGCAGCTATCTAGGGGGACACGGGGAGCTGTTTTTT
>many|TRBJ2-5|TRBV12-3/TRBV12-4|NA
CASSLAGEAQYF
TGTGCCAGCAGTTTGGCAGGGGAGGCCCAGTACTTC
>few|TRBJ2-5|TRBV20-1|TRBD2
CSARGSGGVTQETQYF
TGCAGTGCTAGAGGTAGCGGGGGGGTTACACAAGAGACCCAGTACTTC
>many|TRBJ2-3|TRBV29-1|NA
CSVVGRTTDTQYF
TGCAGCGTGGTGGGACGGACCACAGATACGCAGTATTTT
>few|TRBJ2-1|TRBV24-1|NA
CATSDSMNEQFF
TGTGCCACCAGTGATTCCATGAATGAGCAGTTCTTC
>few|TRBJ1-1|TRBV14|NA
CASSPYREAFF
TGTGCCAGCAGCCCGTACAGAGAAGCTTTCTTT
>few|TRBJ2-3|TRBV7-9|NA
CASSLFPPSTDTQYF
TGTGCCAGCAGCTTATTTCCTCCGTCCACAGATACGCAGTATTTT
>NA|TRBJ1-1|TRBV5-1|NA
CASSPLTPTATTEAFF
TGCGCCAGCAGCCCCCTCACGCCGACGGCTACTACTGAAGCTTTCTTT
>many|TRBJ2-3|TRBV6-5|TRBD1
CASSYSWTGGMNTQYF
TGTGCCAGCAGTTACTCATGGACAGGGGGCATGAATACGCAGTATTTT
>many|TRBJ1-5|TRBV7-2|NA
CASSLVRNNQPQHF
TGTGCCAGCAGCTTAGTTCGGAATAATCAGCCCCAGCATTTT
>many|TRBJ1-5|TRBV29-1|NA
CSVERQGRGQPQHF
TGCAGCGTTGAGCGGCAGGGTCGAGGTCAGCCCCAGCATTTT
>NA|TRBJ2-7|TRBV25-1|TRBD1
CASTGTGATYEQYF
TGTGCCAGCACCGGGACAGGGGCAACCTACGAGCAGTACTTC
>few|TRBJ2-1|TRBV19|NA
CASQAGNLGYNEQFF
TGTGCCAGTCAAGCAGGGAACTTAGGCTACAATGAGCAGTTCTTC
>NA|TRBJ2-4|TRBV12-3/TRBV12-4|NA
CASSTLGNIQYF
TGTGCCAGCAGTACCCTTGGCAACATTCAGTACTTC
>many|TRBJ1-5|TRBV12-3/TRBV12-4|NA
CASSADTNQPQHF
TGTGCCAGCAGTGCCGACACAAATCAGCCCCAGCATTTT
>NA|TRBJ2-1|TRBV10-3|NA
CAISEPLCVGEQFF
TGTGCCATCAGTGAGCCGCTGTGTGTGGGGGAGCAGTTCTTC
>many|TRBJ2-2|TRBV20-1|TRBD1
CSARTPGTGNTGELFF
TGCAGTGCTAGGACCCCCGGGACAGGGAACACCGGGGAGCTGTTTTTT
>many|TRBJ2-1|TRBV29-1|TRBD2
CSAPVAVLAGGGFAYNEQFF
TGCAGCGCTCCCGTCGCTGTTCTAGCGGGAGGGGGTTTTGCGTACAATGAGCAGTTCTTC
>NA|TRBJ2-7|TRBV3-1|TRBD1
CASSPLTGGIGEQYF
TGTGCCAGCAGCCCCCTGACAGGGGGGATAGGCGAGCAGTACTTC
>many|TRBJ2-2|TRBV7-6|NA
CASSLGDVETGELFF
TGTGCCAGCAGCTTAGGGGACGTCGAAACCGGGGAGCTGTTTTTT
>NA|TRBJ2-3|TRBV6-5|TRBD2
CASSYSLGRASDTQYF
TGTGCCAGCAGTTACTCCCTCGGGAGGGCCTCGGATACGCAGTATTTT
>NA|TRBJ2-1|TRBV3-1|TRBD2
CASRPAGSNNEQFF
TGTGCCAGCAGACCAGCGGGATCCAACAATGAGCAGTTCTTC
>NA|TRBJ2-5|TRBV19|NA
CASSISRNSEKTQYF
TGTGCCAGTAGTATAAGTCGAAATAGCGAGAAAACCCAGTACTTC
>many|TRBJ1-1|TRBV5-1|NA
CASSRDLDGEAFF
TGCGCCAGCAGTCGGGACTTAGACGGTGAAGCTTTCTTT
>NA|TRBJ2-7|TRBV28|NA
CASSLPLAYSYEQYF
TGTGCCAGCAGTTTGCCCCTAGCGTACTCCTACGAGCAGTACTTC
>NA|TRBJ2-3|TRBV20-1|NA
CSARGAGTDTQYF
TGCAGTGCTAGAGGCGCCGGGACAGATACGCAGTATTTT
>many|TRBJ1-6|TRBV20-1|TRBD1
CSARAPTGDRSPLHF
TGCAGTGCTAGAGCTCCGACAGGGGACCGATCACCCCTCCACTTT
>many|TRBJ2-1|TRBV5-1|NA
CASSPTGGKTYNEQFF
TGCGCCAGCAGCCCCACCGGTGGGAAGACCTACAATGAGCAGTTCTTC
>many|TRBJ2-1|TRBV5-1|TRBD1
CASSLLGQLYNEQFF
TGCGCCAGCAGCCTGCTGGGACAGCTTTACAATGAGCAGTTCTTC
>many|TRBJ1-1|TRBV29-1|NA
CSAQVGQVVTEAFF
TGCAGCGCCCAAGTTGGGCAGGTGGTCACTGAAGCTTTCTTT
>few|TRBJ2-5|TRBV7-9|NA
CASSYWGVGETQYF
TGTGCCAGCAGCTACTGGGGGGTAGGCGAGACCCAGTACTTC
>many|TRBJ1-1|TRBV5-1|TRBD1
CASARTGEAEAFF
TGCGCCAGCGCCCGGACAGGGGAAGCTGAAGCTTTCTTT
>many|TRBJ2-5|TRBV12-3/TRBV12-4|NA
CASTYGETQYF
TGTGCCAGCACCTACGGGGAGACCCAGTACTTC
>many|TRBJ1-5|TRBV5-1|NA
CASSLTSGNQPQHF
TGCGCCAGCAGCTTGACGTCAGGGAATCAGCCCCAGCATTTT
>NA|TRBJ2-7|TRBV5-5|TRBD1
CASSFTGQGAYEQYF
TGTGCCAGCAGCTTTACAGGACAGGGGGCCTACGAGCAGTACTTC
>many|TRBJ2-1|TRBV29-1|TRBD2
CSVEGREVYNEQFF
TGCAGCGTTGAGGGGCGGGAGGTTTACAATGAGCAGTTCTTC
>NA|TRBJ2-2|TRBV11-3|NA
CASSLSGLGTGELFF
TGTGCCAGCAGCTTGAGTGGCTTGGGCACCGGGGAGCTGTTTTTT
>many|TRBJ1-5|TRBV20-1|NA
CSARDGGNQPQHF
TGCAGTGCTAGAGATGGAGGCAATCAGCCCCAGCATTTT
>many|TRBJ1-1|TRBV20-1|NA
CSAEYREGTEAFF
TGCAGTGCTGAGTATCGGGAGGGCACTGAAGCTTTCTTT
>NA|TRBJ1-5|TRBV18|NA
CASSPSDYQPQHF
TGTGCCAGCTCACCCTCGGATTATCAGCCCCAGCATTTT